These 31 T cell receptor beta chains were sequenced from one sample in a study of post-analysis software for immune sequencing data. General study findings and limits: Elevated frequency relative to controls characterized a handful of TRBV segments in patients, TRBV5-6, TRBV5-1 and TRBV20-1 among them.

Each TCR beta cDNA library carried unique molecular identifiers. MiXCR, applied by TCRdb to the PCR reads, yields one record per CDR3 protein. The profile shows roughly 400,000 distinct CDR3 sequences, approximately 42% of them singletons. These TCRs are of unknown antigen specificity. The sample consisted of blood. Every receptor here comes from a girl aged 2 to 10 with multiple sclerosis.

The rearrangement uses TRBV28 and TRBJ1-5, with D perhaps matching TRBD1 (5 bases). The CDR3 is 18 amino acids. Trimming cost V 4 bases and J 0 bases, with 19 bases left between them. The V gene's germline CDR1 is MDHEN and CDR2 SYDVKM. The CDR3 nucleotides are TGTGCCAGCAGTTCTATACAGGCCCCCGGCCATAGCAATCAGCCCCAGCATTTT. Amino acids: CASSSIQAPGHSNQPQHF. Full variable domain (missing parts from reference TRBV28 and TRBJ1-5): DVKVTQSSRYLVKRTGEKVFLECVQDMDHENMFWYRQDPGLGLRLIYFSYDVKMKEKGDIPEGYSVSREKKERFSLILESASTNQTSMYLCASSSIQAPGHSNQPQHFGDGTRLSIL.

This clonotype was counted a few times. This chain connects TRBV28 to TRBJ2-7, with 7 bases fitting TRBD1. This CDR3 is built from 13 residues. The V gene's germline CDR1 is MDHEN and CDR2 SYDVKM. Trimming cost V 2 bases and J 4 bases; bases outside gene matches: 2. CDR3 sequence: CASSLEGAYEQYF. DNA of the CDR3: TGTGCCAGCAGTTTAGAGGGGGCTTACGAGCAGTACTTC.

The chain couples TRBV28 to TRBJ2-7; 8 bases map to TRBD2. With 10 bases clipped from V and 5 bases from J, the junction kept 16 bases outside the gene matches. This CDR3 region has 15 residues. CDR1 is MDHEN, CDR2 SYDVKM, per germline. CDR3 sequence (DNA): TGTGCCACCGGCGGGGCGGGAGGACTCTCGCACGAGCAGTACTTC. This sequence encodes CATGGAGGLSHEQYF. Drawing the rest from reference TRBV28 and TRBJ2-7, the complete variable domain is DVKVTQSSRYLVKRTGEKVFLECVQDMDHENMFWYRQDPGLGLRLIYFSYDVKMKEKGDIPEGYSVSREKKERFSLILESASTNQTSMYLCATGGAGGLSHEQYFGPGTRLTVT.

Notes on this clonotype: Germline and junction disagree at one end, which may indicate a read error. This chain links TRBV5-1 with TRBJ2-4; D might be TRBD2 (6 bases). CDR1 and CDR2 (germline): SGHRS, YFSETQ. This CDR3 has 12 amino acids. CDR3 sequence reads: CAGSLEGDFQYF. The CDR3 DNA reads TGCGCCGGCAGCTTGGAGGGAGACTTTCAGTACTTC.

This rearrangement joins TRBV5-1 to TRBJ2-5, with D perhaps matching TRBD2 (6 bases). This CDR3 is 14 amino acids long. CDR1 SGHRS and CDR2 YFSETQ come from the germline V gene. V dropped 4 bases and J dropped 5 bases, with 15 bases sitting between them. The CDR3 region is CASSPRGGSETQYF. The CDR3 region has the DNA TGCGCCAGCAGCCCCCGTGGAGGGTCTGAGACCCAGTACTTC.

This chain uses TRBV4-2 with TRBJ1-2, with unresolved D. Germline CDR1 reads LGHNA; CDR2 reads YNFKEQ. The ends were cut back, 4 bases at V and 8 bases at J, with 14 bases in the middle. The CDR3 is made up of 13 amino acids. Here the CDR3 reads CASSPGVWGGYTF. For the CDR3, the DNA is TGTGCCAGCAGCCCCGGGGTTTGGGGAGGCTACACCTTC.

The rearrangement joins TRBV5-1 to TRBJ1-2; a weak D match, TRBD1 (6 bases). Looked up from germline, CDR1 is SGHRS and CDR2 is YFSETQ. The CDR3 is made up of 14 amino acids. With 5 bases removed from V and 4 bases from J, the gap between germline ends came to 15 bases. Here the CDR3 DNA reads TGCGCCAGCAGGGCTCAAGGGGGAACCTATGGCTACACCTTC. Encoded protein: CASRAQGGTYGYTF.

The V and J genes are TRBV19 and TRBJ2-6, with unresolved D. The CDR3 extends over 16 amino acids. Trimming removed 7 bases from V and 0 bases from J, with 13 bases in between. The V gene's germline CDR1 is LNHDA and CDR2 SQIVND (reference sequence). The CDR3 nucleotides are TGTGCCAGTACTCCCTCTCGCAGCTCTGGGGCCAACGTCCTGACTTTC. Translating gives CASTPSRSSGANVLTF.

In its sample, this clonotype was seen once. The CDR3 DNA follows: TGTGCCAGCAGCTTACCTTGGGCGACAAACTATGGCTACACCTTC. Its protein product is CASSLPWATNYGYTF. J is TRBJ1-2 and V is TRBV7-2; D is undetermined. The CDR3 loop spans 15 amino acids. V lost 2 bases and J lost 2, with 12 bases in between. The germline CDR1 and CDR2 sequences are SGHTA and FQGNSA.

The chain carries TRBV4-1 and TRBJ2-1; possibly TRBD2 for D (5 bases). This CDR3 contains 14 residues. Trimming pared 0 bases from V and 9 bases from J, leaving 12 bases between. The germline V gene encodes CDR1 MGHRA and CDR2 YSYEKL. This chain's CDR3 is CASSQDRLAGEQFF. The CDR3 nucleotides are TGCGCCAGCAGCCAAGACCGCCTAGCAGGTGAGCAGTTCTTC.

CDR3 protein: CSVEDRTGTETQYF. CDR3 bases: TGCAGCGTTGAAGATCGGACAGGGACGGAGACCCAGTACTTC. V and J are TRBV29-1 and TRBJ2-5; TRBD1 matches 8 bases. Per the germline V gene, CDR1 is SQVTM and CDR2 is ANQGSEA. The CDR3 covers 14 residues. With 0 bases clipped from V and 5 bases from J, the junction kept 5 bases outside the gene matches.

This clonotype was detected only a few times. The chain uses TRBV7-9 and TRBJ2-5; 10 bases are shared with TRBD2. After removal of 4 bases from V and 3 bases from J, the junction contained 5 bases not matched to a gene. The CDR3 is 15 amino acids. Per the germline V gene, CDR1 is SEHNR and CDR2 is FQNEAQ (reference sequence). The CDR3 DNA is TGTGCCAGCAGCTACGGACTAGCGGATAAAGAGACCCAGTACTTC. Residues: CASSYGLADKETQYF.

The chain uses TRBV7-2 and TRBJ2-4; 8 bases map to TRBD1. CDR1 is SGHTA and CDR2 is FQGNSA in the germline V gene. V lost 5 bases, J lost 8 bases, and 8 bases stayed unmatched. CDR3 length: 14 amino acids. The CDR3 here is CASSPPGGTDIQYF. The DNA for the CDR3 is TGTGCCAGCAGCCCCCCAGGGGGCACGGACATTCAGTACTTC.

This clonotype was found a few times. V and J are TRBV12-3 or TRBV12-4 and TRBJ2-5; TRBD1 matches at 7 bases. J lost 3 bases, V lost 5 bases, and 6 bases had no gene match. The CDR3 is 14 amino acids. CDR3: CASSLDRVEETQYF. DNA of the CDR3: TGTGCCAGCAGTCTTGACAGGGTAGAAGAGACCCAGTACTTC.

The rearrangement uses TRBV6-5 and TRBJ2-5, with D unresolved. The better agreement between TRBJ2-7 and the DNA end casts doubt on the J call. In germline, CDR1 is MNHEY, CDR2 SVGAGI. This CDR3 comprises 14 residues. The CDR3 reads CASSRQDNVYEQYF. In DNA form, the CDR3 reads TGTGCCAGCAGCCGACAAGACAATGTCTACGAGCAGTACTTC.

This clonotype showed up just a few times. This rearrangement joins TRBV6-1 to TRBJ2-7, with 11 bases lining up with TRBD2. V trimming: 10 bases; J trimming: 5 bases; junction bases outside the gene matches: 10. CDR3 length: 14 residues. The germline V gene encodes CDR1 MNHNS and CDR2 SASEGT. The CDR3 region has the DNA TGTGCCACCCGATTTAGCGGGAGGGCGAACGAGCAGTACTTC. This sequence encodes CATRFSGRANEQYF.

The chain couples TRBV20-1 to TRBJ2-3; D may be TRBD2 (5 bases). Germline loops: CDR1 DFQATT, CDR2 SNEGSKA (reference sequence). This CDR3 comprises 16 residues. V lost 2 bases to trimming and J lost 8 bases, with 23 bases between them. CDR3 protein: CSARRTGDGNTITQYF. In nucleotides, the CDR3 is TGCAGTGCTAGAAGGACTGGCGACGGGAATACGATTACGCAGTATTTT.

The table lists this clonotype with a few counts. V gene TRBV7-2 combines with J gene TRBJ2-2; D is ambiguous. The CDR3 runs to 17 residues. V lost 0 bases, J lost 4 bases, and 15 bases lay in between. The germline V gene encodes CDR1 SGHTA and CDR2 FQGNSA. The CDR3 region has the DNA TGTGCCAGCAGCTTAGCGCTGCTTCCCTGGGTCACCGGGGAGCTGTTTTTT. This sequence encodes CASSLALLPWVTGELFF. The entire variable domain, with the rest obtained from reference TRBV7-2 and TRBJ2-2, is as follows: GAGVSQSPSNKVTEKGKDVELRCDPISGHTALYWYRQSLGQGLEFLIYFQGNSAPDKSGLPSDRFSAERTGGSVSTLTIQRTQQEDSAVYLCASSLALLPWVTGELFFGEGSRLTVL.

As concerns this clonotype: A much larger clone sits a single nucleotide away, making a read error possible. This chain uses TRBV10-3 with TRBJ2-5; 9 nucleotides match TRBD1. The J call may be wrong; the DNA end is better matched by TRBJ2-7. CDR1 and CDR2 (germline): ENHRY, SYGVKD. The CDR3 consists of 15 residues. The DNA of the CDR3 is TGTGCCATCAGTGGGGGGACAGGGAGTGGTTACGAGCAGTACTTC. Encoded protein: CAISGGTGSGYEQYF.

This clonotype was seen many times. The chain combines TRBV6-2 or TRBV6-3 with TRBJ2-3; D ambiguous. Germline V gene lookup returns CDR1 MNHEY and CDR2 SVGEGT. The CDR3 has 16 residues. Trimming removed 2 bases from V and 2 bases from J, with 14 bases in between. The CDR3 region is CASSYPRAELTDTQYF. The CDR3 coding sequence is TGTGCCAGCAGTTACCCTAGGGCGGAGCTCACAGATACGCAGTATTTT.

This chain uses TRBV6-1 with TRBJ2-5; D perhaps matches TRBD1 (5 bases). The DNA end lines up better with TRBJ2-7; the J call may be wrong. This CDR3 is built from 15 residues. Germline V gives CDR1 MNHNS, CDR2 SASEGT. The DNA of the CDR3 is TGTGCCAGCAGTGAACCCCCCGCAGGGCCCTACGAGCAGTACTTC. Its protein is CASSEPPAGPYEQYF.

This clonotype was seen a few times. J is TRBJ1-2 and V is TRBV15; 7 bases are a match to TRBD1. The CDR3 runs 15 residues. V lost 1 base to trimming and J lost 7 bases; unmatched junction nucleotides: 9. Germline V gene lookup returns CDR1 LNHNV and CDR2 YYDKDF (reference sequence). The CDR3 nucleotides read TGTGCCACCAGCAGAGGCCCAGGGGGATCTTTTGGCTACACCTTC. This gives the protein CATSRGPGGSFGYTF.

This clonotype occurred a few times. The J gene is TRBJ2-1, the V gene TRBV3-1; 12 bases are a match to TRBD2. CDR1 and CDR2 from the germline V gene are LGHDT and YNNKEL (reference sequence). The CDR3 consists of 15 residues. V lost 1 base and J lost 9; bases outside the gene matches: 4. CDR3 coding DNA: TGTGCCAGCAGCCAAGGACTAGCGGGAGCCCCTGAGCAGTTCTTC. Its protein product is CASSQGLAGAPEQFF.

DNA for the CDR3: TGTGCCAGCAGCTTAGTACCAAACTATGGCTACACCTTC. Encoded protein: CASSLVPNYGYTF. This sequence joins TRBV7-9 and TRBJ1-2, with D unclear. The CDR3 loop spans 13 amino acids. Germline V CDR1 and CDR2: SEHNR, FQNEAQ (reference sequence). V was clipped by 1 base and J by 2 bases, with 5 bases between them.

The gene calls are TRBV4-2 and TRBJ2-5, with a tentative D call TRBD1 (6 bases). Trimming removed 9 bases at V and 5 bases at J, with 19 bases between. The CDR3 contains 14 residues. Germline V gene lookup returns CDR1 LGHNA and CDR2 YNFKEQ. The CDR3 here is CASSPPGQWETQYF. CDR3 DNA sequence: TGTGCCAGTAGTCCCCCCGGACAGTGGGAGACCCAGTACTTC.

This clonotype was counted a few times. The rearrangement joins TRBV28 to TRBJ2-3; D is possibly TRBD1 (5 bases). This CDR3 region has 14 residues. Germline V gene lookup returns CDR1 MDHEN and CDR2 SYDVKM. The V end lost 2 bases, the J end lost 2 bases, and 8 bases lay between the germline ends. The DNA of the CDR3 is TGTGCCAGCAGTTTAGACAGCCTCACAGATACGCAGTATTTT. Translation gives CASSLDSLTDTQYF.

The sample holds a few counts of this clonotype. The gene calls are TRBV20-1 and TRBJ2-5; D could derive from TRBD1 or TRBD2 (5 bases each). Between the trimmed V and J ends, which lost 1 base and 7 bases, there was a span of 7 bases. The CDR3 is made up of 11 amino acids. Germline CDR1 is DFQATT and CDR2 is SNEGSKA (reference sequence). DNA for the CDR3: TGCAGTGCTAGAGTGGGGGTGACCCAGTACTTC. This encodes CSARVGVTQYF.

There are a few counts of this clonotype. J is TRBJ2-1 and V is TRBV6-4; 13 bases map to TRBD2. The CDR3 has 16 amino acids. In germline, CDR1 is MRHNA, CDR2 SNTAGT. The V segment lost 6 bases and the J segment 12 bases; nucleotides outside the gene matches: 14. In DNA form, the CDR3 reads TGTGCCAGCAGGGCTCAGACTAGCGGGAGGCCATTGGGGCAGTTCTTC. It is translated as CASRAQTSGRPLGQFF.

This sequence joins TRBV29-1 and TRBJ2-1; no clear D. The CDR3 has 10 amino acids. Trimming removed 7 bases from V and 12 bases from J, with 13 bases in between. Germline assignment: CDR1 SQVTM and CDR2 ANQGSEA. CDR3 in amino acids: CSAELTGQFF. As DNA, the CDR3 is TGCAGCGCCGAACTAACTGGGCAGTTCTTC.

This clonotype has more than one count but fewer than ten. The chain joins TRBV5-1 to TRBJ2-7; D is possibly TRBD2 (5 bases). Trimming shortened V by 2 bases and J by 2 bases, and 14 bases separated the two germline ends. CDR3 length: 15 residues. The V gene's germline CDR1 is SGHRS and CDR2 YFSETQ. The CDR3 sequence: CASSFDEGRTYEQYF. The CDR3 bases are TGCGCCAGCAGCTTTGATGAGGGTCGAACCTACGAGCAGTACTTC.

This clonotype was counted between two and nine times. The chain has TRBV15 and TRBJ2-7; no definite D call. The CDR3 has 15 amino acids. Germline V lookup: CDR1 LNHNV, CDR2 YYDKDF (reference sequence). The V end lost 0 bases, the J end lost 0 bases, and 9 bases lay between the germline ends. CDR3: CATSRDLDGSYEQYF. Here the CDR3 DNA reads TGTGCCACCAGCAGAGATCTTGACGGCTCCTACGAGCAGTACTTC.